This TCR beta chain was obtained from a study of a mutant IDH1 vaccine in newly diagnosed glioma. The wider study: It was at week 35 that visit V12 occurred, and at week 47 that visit V13 did. Points from the study as a whole: Pseudoprogression seemed unrelated to changes in top peripheral T cell clonotypes.

Per germline, CDR1 SNHLY and CDR2 FYNNEI. Trimming removed 4 bases from V and 5 bases from J, with 14 bases in between. This CDR3 region has 14 residues. Notes on this clone: What it binds is not known.

Data came from immunoSEQ multiplex PCR; TCRdb stores just in-frame clones and leaves some out. The table has 20,000 to 30,000 clones, over 65% seen once. Time point noted: week 35, safety follow-up. Each dose delivered 300 ug of mutant IDH1 20-mer peptide subcutaneously with imiquimod. The clonotype was recovered from a man between 25 and 39 years old with glioma. The chain is built from TRBV2 and TRBJ2-5; either TRBD1 or TRBD2 may supply D (5 bases each). The sample in question was PBMCs, obtained from a glioma patient whose treatment included an IDH1 peptide vaccine. The CDR3 reads CASSGGTLVETQYF. The DNA of the CDR3 is TGTGCCAGCAGTGGGGGGACCCTAGTGGAGACCCAGTACTTC.